The 25 T cell receptor beta chains given below trace back to one sample, sequenced in a study of cytomegalovirus exposure and HLA in healthy donors. 13 Jbeta primers and 60 Vbeta primers were used for the PCR. Produced via immunoSEQ multiplex PCR; TCRdb's table is partial and in-frame only. The repertoire includes roughly 120,000 clones, about four fifths of them detected once, and 3.5% to 4.5% sits in the top ten. Material: PBMCs. These receptors were obtained from a woman aged 25-40 years in good health and CMV-seronegative.

This clone occurred a few times. The chain uses TRBV11-1 and TRBJ1-4, with D tentatively TRBD1 (6 bases). The CDR3 length is 13 residues. Germline CDR1 reads SGHAT; CDR2 reads FQDESV (reference sequence). The V end lost 3 bases, the J end lost 8 bases, and 10 bases lay between the germline ends. The CDR3: CASSFQGSEKLFF. The CDR3 DNA reads as TGTGCCAGCAGCTTTCAGGGGAGCGAAAAACTGTTTTTT.

The V and J genes are TRBV5-1 and TRBJ2-2; unclear D gene. The V gene's germline CDR1 is SGHRS and CDR2 YFSETQ. The length of the CDR3 is 12 residues. The germline V and J ends were trimmed by 6 bases and 6 bases, with 9 bases remaining between them. The CDR3, as DNA: TGCGCCAGCACCTCTGGGCCCGGGGAGCTGTTTTTT. It yields the protein CASTSGPGELFF.

Turning to this clone: One end of the junction is discordant with germline, which a read error may explain. The rearrangement uses TRBV7-9 and TRBJ2-1, with 7 bases that match TRBD1. Per germline, CDR1 SEHNR and CDR2 FQNEAQ (reference sequence). The CDR3 is made up of 17 amino acids. CDR3 sequence reads: CATSGTGTVQYVNEQFF. The DNA for the CDR3 is TGTGCCACCAGCGGAACCGGGACAGTACAATACGTGAATGAGCAGTTCTTC.

This rearrangement joins TRBV18 to TRBJ2-5, with D unresolved. Germline-derived CDR1 and CDR2 are KGHSH and LQKENI. The CDR3 is 15 amino acids. V gave up 4 bases and J gave up 0 bases, with 12 bases separating them. The CDR3 protein is CASSQPSWYQETQYF. The CDR3 coding sequence is TGTGCCAGCTCACAGCCCTCTTGGTACCAAGAGACCCAGTACTTC.

This clone was picked up a small number of times. The genes are TRBV6-5 and TRBJ2-5; 7 positions match TRBD2. The DNA end favors TRBJ2-7, so the J call may be wrong. The CDR3 contains 14 residues. The germline V gene encodes CDR1 MNHEY and CDR2 SVGAGI. In DNA form, the CDR3 reads TGTGCCAGCAGTTATGGGCGGGAGTCCTACGAGCAGTACTTC. Protein sequence: CASSYGRESYEQYF.

V usage is TRBV5-4 and J usage is TRBJ2-7; 12 positions agree with TRBD2. V lost 0 bases and J lost 2; bases outside the gene matches: 3. This CDR3 has 16 amino acids. The germline gives CDR1 SGHNT, CDR2 YYREEE (reference sequence). The CDR3 loop is CASSLGGLAGAYEQYF. The CDR3 DNA reads as TGTGCCAGCAGCTTGGGGGGACTAGCGGGCGCCTACGAGCAGTACTTC.

The J gene is TRBJ2-7, the V gene TRBV19, with 8 bases that match TRBD2. From germline, CDR1 is LNHDA and CDR2 SQIVND (reference sequence). The CDR3 has 18 residues. With 3 bases clipped from V and 2 bases from J, the junction kept 15 bases outside the gene matches. CDR3 region: CASSIVPRAGGRTYEQYF. In nucleotides, the CDR3 is TGTGCCAGTAGTATTGTCCCGAGGGCGGGAGGAAGGACCTACGAGCAGTACTTC.

CDR3 nucleotides: TGTGCCAGCAGTTACTCTGGGGCCGATTACGAGCAGTACTTC. Amino acids: CASSYSGADYEQYF. The rearrangement links TRBV6-5 to TRBJ2-7, with D perhaps TRBD1 (5 bases). Germline CDR1 is MNHEY and CDR2 is SVGAGI. Trimming cost V 0 bases and J 4 bases, with 10 bases left between them. The CDR3 is made up of 14 amino acids.

The chain combines TRBV7-9 with TRBJ2-3; D is perhaps TRBD2 (7 bases). Germline V gene lookup returns CDR1 SEHNR and CDR2 FQNEAQ (reference sequence). V lost 6 bases and J 10 bases, leaving 20 bases between the germline ends. The CDR3 length is 14 residues. The CDR3 nucleotides read TGTGCCAGCAGTCCCAGCACTAGGGGGGGCGCGCAGTATTTT. Its protein product is CASSPSTRGGAQYF.

The rearrangement links TRBV6-1 to TRBJ2-3; tentatively, D is TRBD2 (6 bases). Germline CDR1 reads MNHNS; CDR2 reads SASEGT. The CDR3 contains 14 residues. V lost 7 bases and J lost 2, with 13 bases in between. CDR3 in amino acids: CASTDGTDTDTQYF. The CDR3 nucleotides read TGTGCCAGCACCGACGGGACTGACACAGATACGCAGTATTTT.

The V gene is TRBV14, the J gene TRBJ2-5, with TRBD2 matching over 9 bases. CDR3 length equals 14 residues. Germline V gene lookup returns CDR1 SGHDN and CDR2 FVKESK. V lost 4 bases to trimming and J lost 5 bases; unmatched junction nucleotides: 5. The CDR3 DNA sequence: TGTGCCAGCAGCCCGTGGACTAGCGAGGAGACCCAGTACTTC. This encodes CASSPWTSEETQYF.

The genes are TRBV15 and TRBJ1-4; 7 positions agree with TRBD1. CDR3 size: 15 residues. With 4 bases clipped from V and 8 bases from J, the junction kept 10 bases outside the gene matches. Per the germline V gene, CDR1 is LNHNV and CDR2 is YYDKDF (reference sequence). The CDR3 coding sequence is TGTGCCACCAGCACGAACACAGGGGTCCAGGAAAAACTGTTTTTT. This sequence encodes CATSTNTGVQEKLFF.

The chain combines TRBV7-3 with TRBJ2-1; TRBD2 aligns across 8 bases. The CDR3 loop spans 17 amino acids. CDR1 and CDR2 (germline): SGHTA, FQGTGA. The J segment lost 3 bases and the V segment lost 3 bases, leaving 10 bases of the junction unmatched. CDR3 DNA sequence: TGTGCCAGCAGCTTGGGGCGAGCGGGAGCTAACTACAATGAGCAGTTCTTC. This sequence encodes CASSLGRAGANYNEQFF.

This chain joins TRBV4-3 and TRBJ1-4; no reliable D call. CDR3 length equals 13 residues. Germline V gene data show CDR1 as LGHNA and CDR2 as YSLEER. The V and J ends lost 2 bases and 8 bases respectively, with 9 bases between them. The CDR3 DNA reads TGCGCCAGCAGCCAATCCTTCCGGGAAAAACTGTTTTTT. Translation gives CASSQSFREKLFF.

This clone has only a few counts. V is TRBV2 and J is TRBJ1-2; 7 nucleotides align to TRBD1. CDR3 length: 15 amino acids. Losses at the gene ends were 5 bases for V and 8 bases for J; bases not matched to a gene: 14. Germline CDR1 is SNHLY and CDR2 is FYNNEI. CDR3 protein: CASSQRQGSAGGYTF. CDR3 nucleotide sequence: TGTGCCAGCAGTCAAAGACAGGGTTCGGCGGGAGGCTACACCTTC.

The CDR3 nucleotides read TGTGCCACCAGCAGGAGGGATGTAACCGGGGAGCTGTTTTTT. This encodes CATSRRDVTGELFF. The chain has TRBV15 and TRBJ2-2, with D perhaps TRBD2 (5 bases). V lost 3 bases and J lost 5, with 10 bases in between. This CDR3 has 14 residues. Germline V gene lookup returns CDR1 LNHNV and CDR2 YYDKDF (reference sequence).

The J gene is TRBJ2-3, the V gene TRBV7-6, with 9 nucleotides matching TRBD2. With 2 bases clipped from V and 4 bases from J, the junction kept 7 bases outside the gene matches. From germline, CDR1 is SGHVS and CDR2 FNYEAQ. The CDR3 has 16 residues. The CDR3 sequence is CASSLKGVAGADTQYF. For the CDR3, the DNA is TGTGCCAGCAGCTTAAAGGGTGTAGCGGGAGCAGATACGCAGTATTTT.

The CDR3 DNA sequence: TGCGCCAGCAGCTTCAGCGGGATGGTCGAAAACATTCAGTACTTC. As protein: CASSFSGMVENIQYF. This chain uses TRBV5-1 with TRBJ2-4, with 7 bases that match TRBD2. The germline V gene encodes CDR1 SGHRS and CDR2 YFSETQ. This CDR3 has 15 residues. V was clipped by 2 bases and J by 5 bases; unmatched bases: 7.

The rearrangement links TRBV19 to TRBJ1-5; 7 bases agree with TRBD1. The germline gives CDR1 LNHDA, CDR2 SQIVND (reference sequence). V shed 2 bases and J 5 bases; nucleotides not matched to a gene: 0. The CDR3 loop spans 13 amino acids. The CDR3 nucleotides read TGTGCCAGTAGTATACAGGGGGATCAGCCCCAGCATTTT. It is translated as CASSIQGDQPQHF.

The rearrangement links TRBV7-9 to TRBJ2-7, with 9 bases lining up with TRBD1. Germline CDR1 reads SEHNR; CDR2 reads FQNEAQ (reference sequence). The J segment lost 7 bases and the V segment lost 8 bases, leaving 9 bases of the junction unmatched. The CDR3 runs 13 residues. CDR3 sequence (DNA): TGTGCCAGCCACTCCGGGACAGGGAGTGAGCAGTACTTC. Amino acids: CASHSGTGSEQYF. The full variable domain, with the rest looked up from reference TRBV7-9 and TRBJ2-7, is DTGVSQNPRHKITKRGQNVTFRCDPISEHNRLYWYRQTLGQGPEFLTYFQNEAQLEKSRLLSDRFSAERPKGSFSTLEIQRTEQGDSAMYLCASHSGTGSEQYFGPGTRLTVT.

The table lists this clone with a count of one. The chain combines TRBV4-1 with TRBJ2-7; possible D gene TRBD2, 6 bases. Trimming removed 1 base from V and 5 bases from J, with 15 bases in between. The CDR3 has 15 amino acids. Germline CDR1 reads MGHRA; CDR2 reads YSYEKL. The CDR3 reads CASSQASAGGHEQYF. As DNA, the CDR3 is TGCGCCAGCAGCCAAGCTTCCGCAGGAGGGCACGAGCAGTACTTC.

V gene TRBV6-4 combines with J gene TRBJ2-2; TRBD1 agrees at 7 bases. J was trimmed by 1 base and V by 6 bases; bases with no gene match: 8. The CDR3 loop spans 16 amino acids. Per germline, CDR1 MRHNA and CDR2 SNTAGT. CDR3 DNA: TGTGCCAGCAGCCCCGATTGGACAGGGAACACCGGGGAGCTGTTTTTT. This sequence encodes CASSPDWTGNTGELFF.

This clone was seen once. The same CDR3 can be traced to other DNA sequences in this sample. This sequence joins TRBV19 and TRBJ2-7, with D perhaps matching TRBD1 (6 bases). This CDR3 contains 14 residues. The germline gives CDR1 LNHDA, CDR2 SQIVND (reference sequence). V was shortened by 0 bases and J by 1 base, with 7 bases between the two germline ends. For the CDR3, the DNA is TGTGCCAGTAGTATAGACAGGGGATCCTACGAGCAGTACTTC. It encodes CASSIDRGSYEQYF. The full variable domain, rest sourced from reference TRBV19 and TRBJ2-7, is DGGITQSPKYLFRKEGQNVTLSCEQNLNHDAMYWYRQDPGQGLRLIYYSQIVNDFQKGDIAEGYSVSREKKESFPLTVTSAQKNPTAFYLCASSIDRGSYEQYFGPGTRLTVT.

CDR3 DNA sequence: TGTGCCAGCAGCTTGGTTGAGACACCGGGACAGGGGAGGTACGAGCAGTACTTC. As protein: CASSLVETPGQGRYEQYF. The rearrangement uses TRBV13 and TRBJ2-7, with 10 positions matching TRBD1. This CDR3 is 18 amino acids long. V lost 3 bases, J lost 4 bases, and 15 bases stayed unmatched. The germline CDR1 and CDR2 sequences are PRHDT and FYEKMQ (reference sequence).

The V and J genes are TRBV27 and TRBJ1-5, with TRBD1 matching over 8 bases. This CDR3 comprises 14 residues. Germline CDR1 is MNHEY and CDR2 is SMNVEV (reference sequence). J lost 7 bases, V lost 4 bases, and 6 bases had no gene match. The CDR3 DNA reads as TGTGCCAGCAGTTCAGGACAGGGAGTGCAGCCCCAGCATTTT. This codes for CASSSGQGVQPQHF.